This T cell receptor (beta chain) was profiled in a study of B cell selection in AIRE deficiency. Regulatory T cells were sorted as CD4+CD25hiCD127low/negative. The data were produced by immunoSEQ multiplex PCR, yet TCRdb's version contains in-frame clones alone and is incomplete. Counted here are 20,000 to 25,000 clones, roughly 91% occurring once; the ten biggest clones make up roughly 1.3%. Sequencing was performed on CD4+CD25+ Tregs sorted from PBMCs. This receptor was taken from a human donor in good health.

Written as DNA, the CDR3 is TGTGCCAGCTCACCGCGGACTAGCGGGGGTCTCTACGAGCAGTACTTC. Its protein product is CASSPRTSGGLYEQYF. V gene TRBV18 combines with J gene TRBJ2-7; 13 bases align to TRBD2. Unmatched junction bases numbered 5, after V lost 3 bases and J lost 3 bases. The CDR3 is 16 residues long. CDR1 and CDR2 from the germline V gene are KGHSH and LQKENI.